The 18 T cell receptor beta chains given below trace back to one sample, sequenced in a study of molecular identifiers for immune sequencing clone quantification listed by TCRdb under 2018. The library was generated by PCR. The run used a NextSeq 500. TCRdb ran its own pipeline on the public reads, namely fastp trimming at Q25 and MiXCR clone calling, and kept in-frame beta chains. Every CDR3 protein is listed once, alongside the most common genes and DNA of its rows. This sample is represented by about 320,000 distinct CDR3 sequences; roughly a quarter of them were singletons. About 0.73% of the sample belongs to the ten largest clones. The sample consisted of naive CD8+ T cells from blood, with Jurkat cell RNA spiked in. In the paper's terms, the cell subset or site label means: FACS-sorted CD8+CD4-CCR7+CD45RA+ naive T cells. Source of these receptors: a human donor in good health. Some libraries in this study had Jurkat cell RNA spiked in.

Concerning this clonotype: Given a much more abundant clone one base away, this may be a read error. The chain uses TRBV12-3 or TRBV12-4 and TRBJ2-3, with D uncertain. The CDR3 totals 11 residues. The DNA for the CDR3 is TGTGCCAACAGTTTCGACAATACGCAGTATTTT. Amino acids: CANSFDNTQYF.

In this sample, this clonotype turned up a few times. CDR3 residues: CASSQDETWANTEAFF. The CDR3 DNA reads as TGCGCCAGCAGCCAAGATGAGACGTGGGCGAACACTGAAGCTTTCTTT. V is TRBV4-1 and J is TRBJ1-1; no reliable D call. The V gene's germline CDR1 is MGHRA and CDR2 YSYEKL. The CDR3 contains 16 residues. Between the trimmed V and J ends, which lost 0 bases and 1 base, there was a span of 12 bases.

This clonotype appeared a few times. J is TRBJ2-3 and V is TRBV6-6; D call uncertain. CDR3 length: 15 residues. Trimming cost V 6 bases and J 4 bases, with 17 bases left between them. Germline V gene lookup returns CDR1 MNHNY and CDR2 SVGAGI (reference sequence). The CDR3 region is CASSDISGGADTQYF. CDR3 DNA: TGTGCCAGCAGCGATATTTCAGGCGGTGCAGATACGCAGTATTTT.

This clonotype was counted ten times or more. The chain combines TRBV7-2 with TRBJ2-5, with D unclear. Germline V gives CDR1 SGHTA, CDR2 FQGNSA. The germline V and J ends were trimmed by 2 bases and 8 bases, with 12 bases remaining between them. The CDR3 contains 13 residues. CDR3 bases: TGTGCCAGCAGCTTACTTCCCCGAGACACCCAGTACTTC. Translating it yields CASSLLPRDTQYF.

This chain uses TRBV12-3 or TRBV12-4 with TRBJ2-7; 7 nucleotides agree with TRBD1. V trimming: 1 base; J trimming: 9 bases; junction bases outside the gene matches: 12. The CDR3 is made up of 15 amino acids. CDR3 residues: CASSLGQGQKAWQYF. The DNA of the CDR3 is TGTGCCAGCAGTTTAGGACAGGGACAGAAAGCGTGGCAGTACTTC.

This clonotype has only a few counts. The chain joins TRBV6-2 or TRBV6-3 to TRBJ2-3; 11 positions agree with TRBD2. Germline CDR1 and CDR2: MNHEY and SVGEGT. There are 17 residues in the CDR3. Trimming removed 6 bases from V and 4 bases from J; junction bases left unmatched: 12. CDR3: CASRSFSGGAGPDTQYF. In nucleotides, the CDR3 is TGTGCCAGCAGGTCGTTTAGCGGGGGGGCTGGCCCAGATACGCAGTATTTT.

This clonotype has only a few counts. The chain is built from TRBV28 and TRBJ1-2; D remains ambiguous. The CDR3 totals 18 residues. Trimming left V 8 bases short and J 0 bases short, with 25 bases between. Looked up from germline, CDR1 is MDHEN and CDR2 is SYDVKM. CDR3 region: CASSPYRAETWSNYGYTF. The CDR3 region has the DNA TGTGCCAGCTCGCCGTACCGCGCAGAGACCTGGTCTAACTATGGCTACACCTTC.

This clonotype was seen ten or more times. The chain recombines TRBV5-4 with TRBJ2-2; 13 bases match TRBD2. CDR1 is SGHNT, CDR2 YYREEE, per germline (reference sequence). After removal of 4 bases from V and 6 bases from J, the junction contained 6 bases not matched to a gene. The CDR3 contains 16 residues. DNA for the CDR3: TGTGCCAGCAGCATAGGACTAGCGGGAGAGTCCGGGGAGCTGTTTTTT. Translating it yields CASSIGLAGESGELFF.

This clonotype was found a few times. J is TRBJ2-5 and V is TRBV27; 10 bases agree with TRBD1. Trimming at V came to 6 bases and at J to 9 bases, leaving 7 bases not matched to a gene. The CDR3 consists of 13 residues. The germline V gene has CDR1 MNHEY and CDR2 SMNVEV (reference sequence). CDR3 DNA sequence: TGTGCCAGCAGAATGACAGGGGGCGAGGCCCAGTACTTC. This encodes CASRMTGGEAQYF.

Of note for this clonotype: One base away lies a much larger clone, so this may be a sequencing read error. This rearrangement joins TRBV6-5 to TRBJ1-6; no definite D call. The V gene lost 2 bases and the J gene lost 7 bases, with 15 bases spanning the gap. CDR1 and CDR2 (germline): MNHEY, SVGAGI. CDR3 length: 16 residues. Written as DNA, the CDR3 is TGTGCCAGCAGTTACCAGCCCGGGTCATGGAATTCACCCCTCCACTTT. Protein: CASSYQPGSWNSPLHF.

The chain has TRBV27 and TRBJ2-2, with TRBD2 matching over 11 bases. Germline lookup yields CDR1 MNHEY and CDR2 SMNVEV (reference sequence). Unmatched junction bases numbered 11, after V lost 5 bases and J lost 3 bases. CDR3 size: 18 residues. The CDR3 sequence is CASSPKLLAGVHTGELFF. CDR3 in DNA: TGTGCCAGCAGTCCAAAGCTACTAGCGGGAGTACACACCGGGGAGCTGTTTTTT.

J is TRBJ2-1 and V is TRBV4-1; 9 bases are a match to TRBD1. This CDR3 contains 14 residues. The germline V gene encodes CDR1 MGHRA and CDR2 YSYEKL. Unmatched junction bases numbered 4, after V lost 4 bases and J lost 6 bases. As DNA, the CDR3 is TGCGCCAGCAGCCCGGGGACAGGGTTCAATGAGCAGTTCTTC. Protein: CASSPGTGFNEQFF.

The chain recombines TRBV6-2 or TRBV6-3 with TRBJ2-7; TRBD1 matches at 7 bases. Germline V gene sequence: CDR1 MNHEY, CDR2 SVGEGT. The J segment lost 0 bases and the V segment lost 2 bases, leaving 7 bases of the junction unmatched. The length of the CDR3 is 16 residues. The CDR3 DNA reads as TGTGCCAGCAGTTACCCCGAGGACAGGTACTCCTACGAGCAGTACTTC. It encodes CASSYPEDRYSYEQYF.

This clonotype was observed many times. This rearrangement joins TRBV7-9 to TRBJ2-1, with D possibly TRBD1 on 5 matching bases. V lost 3 bases and J lost 0, with 15 bases in between. Per germline, CDR1 SEHNR and CDR2 FQNEAQ (reference sequence). This CDR3 spans 17 amino acids. In nucleotides, the CDR3 is TGTGCCAGCAGCTTGCCCCGAACAGGTAACTCCTACAATGAGCAGTTCTTC. Protein product: CASSLPRTGNSYNEQFF.

The V and J genes are TRBV28 and TRBJ2-6; TRBD1 matches 8 bases. The germline V gene has CDR1 MDHEN and CDR2 SYDVKM. The CDR3 totals 18 residues. V dropped 4 bases and J dropped 2; count of bases not matched to a gene: 10. The CDR3 nucleotides are TGTGCCAGCAGTTCCCCGACAGGGGTGCGACCTGGGGCCAACGTCCTGACTTTC. Its protein is CASSSPTGVRPGANVLTF.

There are a few counts of this clonotype. J is TRBJ2-1 and V is TRBV7-2; D not certain. The CDR3 is 15 residues long. V dropped 6 bases and J dropped 0 bases, with 12 bases sitting between them. CDR1 is SGHTA, CDR2 FQGNSA, per germline. The CDR3 sequence: CASSTMDSSYNEQFF. The CDR3 DNA reads as TGTGCCAGCAGTACCATGGATAGCTCCTACAATGAGCAGTTCTTC.

This clonotype was detected ten times or more. This chain links TRBV30 with TRBJ2-1; 9 bases align to TRBD2. CDR1 is GTSNPN, CDR2 SVGIG, per germline (reference sequence). The junction had 6 bases not matched to a gene; V was cut back by 4 bases and J by 8 bases. The CDR3 totals 13 residues. CDR3 DNA sequence: TGTGCCTGGACTGCTCAGCGGGAGGATGAGCAGTTCTTC. Translated: CAWTAQREDEQFF.

This sequence joins TRBV12-3 or TRBV12-4 and TRBJ2-3, with D possibly being TRBD2 (5 bases). V lost 7 bases and J lost 2, with 16 bases in between. The CDR3 runs to 15 residues. The CDR3, as DNA: TGTGCCAGCACCCCACTTATGGAGGCCACAGATACGCAGTATTTT. It codes for CASTPLMEATDTQYF.